Presented here are 8 T cell receptor beta chains from one specimen sequenced in a study of T cells in Graves' hyperthyroidism and ophthalmopathy. The source material, RNA transcripts, was used to amplify TCR beta CDR3 regions. A first-round RT-PCR of the TCR CDR3 used the HTBI primer set. TCRdb recomputed calls from the multiplex PCR reads with MiXCR, one row per CDR3 protein. Of about 290,000 distinct CDR3 sequences in the sample, around 15% were seen once. Sequencing was done on a sample of blood. Every receptor here comes from a woman in her sixties or seventies with Graves' ophthalmopathy.

This clonotype was seen ten or more times. V is TRBV2 and J is TRBJ1-2; D might be TRBD1 (6 bases). Germline values: CDR1 SNHLY, CDR2 FYNNEI. This CDR3 spans 15 amino acids. Trimming removed 2 bases from V and 1 base from J, with 11 bases in between. CDR3: CASSEWGAYNYGYTF. The CDR3 DNA reads as TGTGCCAGCAGTGAATGGGGGGCGTATAACTATGGCTACACCTTC.

The chain couples TRBV18 to TRBJ2-7; 10 bases are a match to TRBD1. From germline, CDR1 is KGHSH and CDR2 LQKENI. The junction had 7 bases not matched to a gene; V was cut back by 0 bases and J by 5 bases. The CDR3 length is 16 residues. The CDR3 DNA sequence: TGTGCCAGCTCACCACCGCGGGGACAGGGGTTCGACGAGCAGTACTTC. As protein: CASSPPRGQGFDEQYF.

In this sample, this clonotype turned up many times. J is TRBJ2-1 and V is TRBV7-2, with D hard to call. Trimming took off 0 bases at V and 5 bases at J, with 8 bases between the two ends. The germline V gene has CDR1 SGHTA and CDR2 FQGNSA. CDR3 size: 14 residues. The CDR3 region has the DNA TGTGCCAGCAGCTTAGCCCAGGTAAACAATGAGCAGTTCTTC. It yields the protein CASSLAQVNNEQFF.

In its sample, this clonotype was seen a few times. V usage is TRBV19 and J usage is TRBJ2-3; a possible D gene is TRBD2 (5 bases). This CDR3 region has 14 residues. Germline assignment: CDR1 LNHDA and CDR2 SQIVND (reference sequence). V lost 4 bases to trimming and J lost 4 bases, with 12 bases between them. The CDR3 DNA is TGTGCCAGTAGTACCCCGGGGATCTCAGATACGCAGTATTTT. It encodes CASSTPGISDTQYF.

The chain uses TRBV6-2 or TRBV6-3 and TRBJ1-5; tentative D call: TRBD1 (5 bases). The CDR3 has 15 residues. V was clipped by 7 bases and J by 4 bases, with 17 bases between them. The germline CDR1 and CDR2 sequences are MNHEY and SVGEGT. This CDR3 reads CASKGSGGLNQPQHF. CDR3 nucleotides: TGTGCCAGCAAAGGGTCTGGGGGGTTAAATCAGCCCCAGCATTTT.

With regard to this clonotype: A junction boundary mismatches the germline segment, possibly from a read error. DNA of the CDR3: TGCGCCAGCAGCTTGGATCGGCCGGAGGGGACCCAGTGCTTC. Translated: CASSLDRPEGTQCF. V gene TRBV5-5 combines with J gene TRBJ2-5; D is perhaps TRBD2 (6 bases). The length of the CDR3 is 14 residues. Germline CDR1 is SGHKS and CDR2 is YYEKEE (reference sequence).

This clonotype came up a few times. The chain has TRBV12-3 or TRBV12-4 and TRBJ1-3; D is possibly TRBD1 (5 bases). This CDR3 is built from 13 residues. The germline V and J ends were trimmed by 1 base and 8 bases, with 9 bases remaining between them. The CDR3 loop is CASSLGGVDTIYF. CDR3 coding DNA: TGTGCCAGCAGTTTAGGAGGGGTCGACACCATATATTTT.

This chain joins TRBV9 and TRBJ2-3; D possibly matches TRBD1 or TRBD2 (5 bases each). Germline lookup yields CDR1 SGDLS and CDR2 YYNGEE. This CDR3 spans 15 amino acids. The ends were cut back, 4 bases at V and 0 bases at J, with 12 bases in the middle. The CDR3 DNA sequence: TGTGCCAGCAGCCTCTGGGACGGGAGCACAGATACGCAGTATTTT. This sequence encodes CASSLWDGSTDTQYF.